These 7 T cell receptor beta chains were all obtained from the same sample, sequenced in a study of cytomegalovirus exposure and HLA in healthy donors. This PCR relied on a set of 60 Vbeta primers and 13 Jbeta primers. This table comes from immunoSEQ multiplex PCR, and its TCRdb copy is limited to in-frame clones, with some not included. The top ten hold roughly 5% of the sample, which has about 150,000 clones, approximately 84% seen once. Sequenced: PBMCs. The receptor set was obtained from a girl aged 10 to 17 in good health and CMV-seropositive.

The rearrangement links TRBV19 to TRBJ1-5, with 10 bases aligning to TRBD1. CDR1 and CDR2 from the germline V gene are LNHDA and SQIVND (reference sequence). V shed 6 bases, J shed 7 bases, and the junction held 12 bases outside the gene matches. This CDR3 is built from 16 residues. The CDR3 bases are TGTGCCAGTAGCCGAAACGGACAGGGGGTAGAACAGCCCCAGCATTTT. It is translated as CASSRNGQGVEQPQHF.

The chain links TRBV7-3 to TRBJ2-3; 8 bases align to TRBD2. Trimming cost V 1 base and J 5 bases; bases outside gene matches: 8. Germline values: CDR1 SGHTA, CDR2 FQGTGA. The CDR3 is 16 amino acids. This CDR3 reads CASSLMPGAGGDTQYF. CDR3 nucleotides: TGTGCCAGCAGCTTAATGCCGGGGGCGGGGGGAGATACGCAGTATTTT.

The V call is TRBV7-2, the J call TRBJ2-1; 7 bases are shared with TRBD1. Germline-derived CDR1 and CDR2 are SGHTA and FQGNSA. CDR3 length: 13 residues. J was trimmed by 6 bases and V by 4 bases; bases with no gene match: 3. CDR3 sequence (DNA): TGTGCCAGCAGCTACAGGGGATTCAATGAGCAGTTCTTC. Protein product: CASSYRGFNEQFF.

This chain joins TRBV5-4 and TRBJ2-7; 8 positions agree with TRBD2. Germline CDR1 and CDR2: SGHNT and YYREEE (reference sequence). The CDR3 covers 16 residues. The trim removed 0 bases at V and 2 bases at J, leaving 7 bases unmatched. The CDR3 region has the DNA TGTGCCAGCAGCTTGGATCCAGCGGGGGTACCCTACGAGCAGTACTTC. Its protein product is CASSLDPAGVPYEQYF.

The CDR3 DNA reads as TGTGCCAGCAGCTTAGTCAGGGGGCGCGAGGTTTTCTTT. Amino acid sequence: CASSLVRGREVFF. The chain couples TRBV7-9 to TRBJ1-1; 8 bases map to TRBD1. The CDR3 runs 13 residues. Unmatched junction bases numbered 8, after V lost 1 base and J lost 13 bases. CDR1 is SEHNR and CDR2 is FQNEAQ in the germline V gene (reference sequence).

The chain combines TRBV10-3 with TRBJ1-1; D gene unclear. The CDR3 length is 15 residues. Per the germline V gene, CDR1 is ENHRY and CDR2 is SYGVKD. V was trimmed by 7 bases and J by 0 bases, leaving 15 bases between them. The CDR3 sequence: CAITPSSTLNTEAFF. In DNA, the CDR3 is TGTGCCATCACCCCTTCGAGCACGCTGAACACTGAAGCTTTCTTT.

CDR3 nucleotide sequence: TGTGCCAGTAGGGCAGCGGGGGGGCCTTACGAGCAGTACTTC. Amino acid sequence: CASRAAGGPYEQYF. The chain links TRBV19 to TRBJ2-7; 10 bases are a match to TRBD2. The CDR3 has 14 residues. The junction had 6 bases not matched to a gene; V was cut back by 6 bases and J by 4 bases. The germline gives CDR1 LNHDA, CDR2 SQIVND (reference sequence).